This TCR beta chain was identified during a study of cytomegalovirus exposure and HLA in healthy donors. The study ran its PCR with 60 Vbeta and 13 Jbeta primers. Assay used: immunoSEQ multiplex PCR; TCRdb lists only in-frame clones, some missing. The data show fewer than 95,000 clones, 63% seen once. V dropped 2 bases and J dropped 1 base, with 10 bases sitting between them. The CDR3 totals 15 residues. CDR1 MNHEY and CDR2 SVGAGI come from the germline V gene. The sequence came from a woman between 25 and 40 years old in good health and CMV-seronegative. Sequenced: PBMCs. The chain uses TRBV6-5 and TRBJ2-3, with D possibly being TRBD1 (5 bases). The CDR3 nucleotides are TGTGCCAGCAGTTACGGGGCCGGCCGCACAGATACGCAGTATTTT. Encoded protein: CASSYGAGRTDTQYF.